The 29 T cell receptor beta chains given below trace back to one sample, sequenced in a study of memory CD4+ T cells and cytomegalovirus serostatus. The sort gate was single viable CD3+CD4+CD8-CD45RO+ cells for memory CD4+ T cells. TCRdb's copy holds only in-frame clones and misses some; the assay was immunoSEQ multiplex PCR. The data contain 45,000 to 60,000 clones, around four fifths of them singletons. Sequencing was carried out using memory CD4+ T cells from blood. These receptors originate from an adult in good health and CMV-seronegative.

This clone was recorded once. The chain uses TRBV6-6 and TRBJ1-3; D uncertain. Looked up from germline, CDR1 is MNHNY and CDR2 is SVGAGI (reference sequence). Trimming left V 2 bases short and J 0 bases short, with 11 bases between. This CDR3 is built from 16 residues. CDR3 nucleotide sequence: TGTGCCAGCAGTTACGTAAGGGCCTTCTCTGGAAACACCATATATTTT. Translating gives CASSYVRAFSGNTIYF.

The rearrangement links TRBV21-1 to TRBJ2-7; the D segment call TRBD2 is taken from the table without a DNA check. TRBV21-1 is designated a pseudogene. This CDR3 has 15 residues. CDR3 sequence: CASSKREGSVCEQYF. Here the CDR3 DNA reads TGTGCCAGCAGCAAAAGGGAGGGGAGTGTTTGCGAGCAGTACTTC.

With regard to this clone: At one boundary the junction diverges from the germline segment, which might be a read error. The J gene is TRBJ2-5, the V gene TRBV7-7, with D tentatively TRBD2 (6 bases). The germline V gene has CDR1 SSHAT and CDR2 FNYEAQ (reference sequence). The CDR3 has 16 amino acids. CDR3 in amino acids: CASSLEDGTWEETQYF. In nucleotides, the CDR3 is TGTGCTAGCAGCTTAGAGGACGGGACTTGGGAAGAGACCCAGTACTTC.

The gene calls are TRBV20-1 and TRBJ1-5; D is undetermined. V shed 4 bases and J shed 7 bases, with 8 bases lying between them. The CDR3 is made up of 11 amino acids. CDR1 DFQATT and CDR2 SNEGSKA come from the germline V gene (reference sequence). The CDR3 is CSAIGDQPQHF. The CDR3 DNA sequence: TGCAGTGCTATAGGAGACCAGCCCCAGCATTTT.

This sequence joins TRBV6-5 and TRBJ2-7; possibly TRBD2 for D (6 bases). There are 15 residues in the CDR3. Germline V CDR1 and CDR2: MNHEY, SVGAGI. V lost 8 bases and J 4 bases, leaving 21 bases between the germline ends. CDR3: CASGNLGTGGYEQYF. The CDR3 bases are TGTGCCAGCGGAAACCTTGGAACAGGAGGGTACGAGCAGTACTTC.

This clone was recorded once. The chain joins TRBV18 to TRBJ1-1; the D gene is possibly TRBD1 (6 bases). Germline V CDR1 and CDR2: KGHSH, LQKENI. The V and J ends lost 4 bases and 1 base respectively, with 13 bases between them. This CDR3 region has 15 residues. The CDR3 DNA sequence: TGTGCCAGCTCACTATGGACAGCCCAGAACACTGAAGCTTTCTTT. It yields the protein CASSLWTAQNTEAFF.

The chain recombines TRBV11-2 with TRBJ2-2; unclear D gene. V was shortened by 4 bases and J by 7 bases, with 10 bases between the two germline ends. The CDR3 is 13 residues long. Germline assignment: CDR1 SGHAT and CDR2 FQNNGV. The CDR3 nucleotides read TGTGCCAGCAGCTCAGCTAGGGTCGGGGAGCTGTTTTTT. This gives the protein CASSSARVGELFF.

The chain links TRBV2 to TRBJ2-1, with 8 positions matching TRBD2. The ends lost 4 bases at V and 5 bases at J; junction bases unmatched: 4. Per the germline V gene, CDR1 is SNHLY and CDR2 is FYNNEI. The CDR3 runs to 14 residues. CDR3: CASSVRLANNEQFF. The DNA of the CDR3 is TGTGCCAGCAGTGTTAGACTAGCGAACAATGAGCAGTTCTTC.

This chain joins TRBV5-4 and TRBJ2-5; TRBD2 matches 15 bases. Germline V CDR1 and CDR2: SGHNT, YYREEE (reference sequence). The V segment lost 3 bases and the J segment 5 bases; nucleotides outside the gene matches: 5. The CDR3 sequence is 16 residues long. The CDR3 loop is CASSYGGLAGGETQYF. The DNA of the CDR3 is TGTGCCAGCAGCTATGGGGGACTAGCGGGAGGCGAGACCCAGTACTTC.

The chain has TRBV10-1 and TRBJ1-5; D gene ambiguous. The ends were cut back, 3 bases at V and 4 bases at J, with 4 bases in the middle. CDR1 and CDR2 from the germline V gene are WNHNN and SYGVQD (reference sequence). CDR3 length: 12 residues. The CDR3 sequence: CASSDPNQPQHF. The CDR3 bases are TGCGCCAGCAGTGACCCGAATCAGCCCCAGCATTTT.

The V gene is TRBV6-6, the J gene TRBJ2-6; no clear D. Per germline, CDR1 MNHNY and CDR2 SVGAGI (reference sequence). CDR3 length: 16 amino acids. Trimming shortened V by 10 bases and J by 0 bases, and 16 bases separated the two germline ends. Here the CDR3 DNA reads TGTGCCATCCCCGACGGGCGGAACTCTGGGGCCAACGTCCTGACTTTC. This translates into CAIPDGRNSGANVLTF.

CDR3 coding DNA: TGTGCCAGCAGTCCCGACATAGCGAACACCGGGGAGCTGTTTTTT. This sequence encodes CASSPDIANTGELFF. The chain couples TRBV7-6 to TRBJ2-2; no firm D call. V lost 6 bases to trimming and J lost 0 bases, with 11 bases between them. Germline CDR1 and CDR2: SGHVS and FNYEAQ. The CDR3 spans 15 residues.

This chain's CDR3 is CSVRDTTTKNIQYF. The CDR3 nucleotides are TGCAGCGTTCGGGACACTACGACCAAAAACATTCAGTACTTC. The chain links TRBV29-1 to TRBJ2-4; tentatively, D is TRBD1 (6 bases). V shed 5 bases and J shed 2 bases, with 13 bases lying between them. Germline V gene lookup returns CDR1 SQVTM and CDR2 ANQGSEA. This CDR3 region has 14 residues.

The rearrangement joins TRBV6-1 to TRBJ2-3, with 8 positions matching TRBD2. The CDR3 covers 15 residues. Trimming removed 0 bases from V and 8 bases from J; junction bases left unmatched: 7. Per germline, CDR1 MNHNS and CDR2 SASEGT. The chain's CDR3 is CASSEASGSKTTQYF. DNA for the CDR3: TGTGCCAGCAGTGAAGCAAGCGGGAGTAAAACTACGCAGTATTTT.

The V call is TRBV6-5, the J call TRBJ2-1; 10 bases are shared with TRBD1. This CDR3 is built from 14 residues. Germline values: CDR1 MNHEY, CDR2 SVGAGI. The junction had 7 bases not matched to a gene; V was cut back by 4 bases and J by 10 bases. The CDR3 coding sequence is TGTGCCAGCAGTTCCGGGACAGGGGAAAACGAGCAGTTCTTC. Encoded protein: CASSSGTGENEQFF.

The chain is built from TRBV11-3 and TRBJ2-1; 11 nucleotides line up with TRBD2. Trimming removed 2 bases from V and 7 bases from J; junction bases left unmatched: 4. This CDR3 contains 15 residues. Germline V CDR1 and CDR2: SGHNT, YENEEA. The CDR3 DNA is TGTGCCAGCAGCTTAACTAGCGGGAGATGGAATGAGCAGTTCTTC. This translates into CASSLTSGRWNEQFF.

The chain has TRBV18 and TRBJ2-5, with a weak D call TRBD1 (6 bases). V lost 4 bases and J 0 bases, leaving 12 bases between the germline ends. The germline V gene has CDR1 KGHSH and CDR2 LQKENI. The CDR3 runs to 15 residues. The CDR3 is CASSLQGQYQETQYF. DNA for the CDR3: TGTGCCAGCTCACTTCAAGGACAGTACCAAGAGACCCAGTACTTC.

The chain uses TRBV27 and TRBJ2-3; tentatively, D is TRBD2 (6 bases). Germline assignment: CDR1 MNHEY and CDR2 SMNVEV (reference sequence). The CDR3 extends over 15 amino acids. Trimming cost V 5 bases and J 6 bases, with 18 bases left between them. CDR3 protein: CASSPLAGRGDTQYF. CDR3 nucleotide sequence: TGTGCCAGCAGTCCTCTGGCGGGAAGAGGGGATACGCAGTATTTT.

The V call is TRBV6-1, the J call TRBJ1-1; D call uncertain. The CDR3 runs to 11 residues. CDR1 MNHNS and CDR2 SASEGT come from the germline V gene. Deletions cut 7 bases from V and 2 bases from J, with 5 bases between. The CDR3 coding sequence is TGTGCCAGCAAGGCCAACACTGAAGCTTTCTTT. Translation: CASKANTEAFF.

The chain joins TRBV14 to TRBJ1-1; no clear D. Trimming cost V 4 bases and J 0 bases, with 6 bases left between them. Germline-derived CDR1 and CDR2 are SGHDN and FVKESK. The CDR3 totals 13 residues. CDR3 protein: CASSPSLNTEAFF. The CDR3 DNA reads as TGTGCCAGCAGCCCATCATTGAACACTGAAGCTTTCTTT.

The chain is built from TRBV28 and TRBJ2-3; D unclear. CDR1 and CDR2 from the germline V gene are MDHEN and SYDVKM. The CDR3 is 15 residues long. Trimming shortened V by 4 bases and J by 1 base, and 12 bases separated the two germline ends. The CDR3 is CASSYPLRGTDTQYF. The CDR3 DNA reads TGTGCCAGCAGTTACCCCCTTCGTGGCACAGATACGCAGTATTTT.

This clone appeared a single time. The gene calls are TRBV18 and TRBJ1-3; D perhaps matches TRBD1 (6 bases). Per germline, CDR1 KGHSH and CDR2 LQKENI. The CDR3 is 16 amino acids. V was pared by 5 bases and J by 3 bases, with 17 bases between. CDR3 nucleotides: TGTGCCAGCTCATCCGGGACACCGGAGAGTGGAAACACCATATATTTT. Translating gives CASSSGTPESGNTIYF.

The chain couples TRBV20-1 to TRBJ1-2; D is uncertain. Germline V CDR1 and CDR2: DFQATT, SNEGSKA (reference sequence). This CDR3 has 11 residues. Trimming stripped 6 bases from V and 1 base from J, with 6 bases between. CDR3 region: CSADINYGYTF. CDR3 DNA sequence: TGCAGTGCCGATATTAACTATGGCTACACCTTC.

This chain connects TRBV6-6 to TRBJ2-7; D gene unclear. Trimming removed 6 bases from V and 4 bases from J, with 19 bases in between. The CDR3 is 15 residues long. Germline CDR1 reads MNHNY; CDR2 reads SVGAGI (reference sequence). CDR3 nucleotide sequence: TGTGCCAGCAGCCAACGCCCTGTGGCTGGGTACGAGCAGTACTTC. Amino acids: CASSQRPVAGYEQYF.

J is TRBJ2-1 and V is TRBV5-1, with D maybe TRBD2 (6 bases). Germline assignment: CDR1 SGHRS and CDR2 YFSETQ. V lost 0 bases and J 4 bases, leaving 8 bases between the germline ends. The CDR3 is 14 amino acids. CDR3 nucleotide sequence: TGCGCCAGCAGCTTGGGTGCGGGATACAATGAGCAGTTCTTC. As protein: CASSLGAGYNEQFF.

The rearrangement links TRBV2 to TRBJ1-3; D is perhaps TRBD1 (5 bases). The CDR3 is 13 residues long. Germline V gene sequence: CDR1 SNHLY, CDR2 FYNNEI. V dropped 4 bases and J dropped 8 bases, with 12 bases sitting between them. The CDR3 nucleotides are TGTGCCAGCAGTGTTCGGGGCGCCCACACCATATATTTT. Its translation is CASSVRGAHTIYF. Together with reference TRBV2 and TRBJ1-3, the CDR3 gives the full variable domain: EPEVTQTPSHQVTQMGQEVILRCVPISNHLYFYWYRQILGQKVEFLVSFYNNEISEKSEIFDDQFSVERPDGSNFTLKIRSTKLEDSAMYFCASSVRGAHTIYFGEGSWLTVV.

The genes are TRBV9 and TRBJ2-3; 7 bases agree with TRBD2. CDR3 size: 13 residues. The junction had 5 bases not matched to a gene; V was cut back by 5 bases and J by 5 bases. Germline lookup yields CDR1 SGDLS and CDR2 YYNGEE. CDR3 loop: CASSTSGGDTQYF. Here the CDR3 DNA reads TGTGCCAGCAGTACCTCGGGGGGAGATACGCAGTATTTT. Full variable domain (rest looked up from reference TRBV9 and TRBJ2-3): DSGVTQTPKHLITATGQRVTLRCSPRSGDLSVYWYQQSLDQGLQFLIQYYNGEERAKGNILERFSAQQFPDLHSELNLSSLELGDSALYFCASSTSGGDTQYFGPGTRLTVL.

The gene calls are TRBV30 and TRBJ2-3, with D possibly TRBD1 on 5 matching bases. Germline V CDR1 and CDR2: GTSNPN, SVGIG (reference sequence). This CDR3 spans 15 amino acids. Between the trimmed V and J ends, which lost 4 bases and 2 bases, there was a span of 16 bases. The CDR3 sequence is CAWKPDTFLTDTQYF. The CDR3 region has the DNA TGTGCCTGGAAACCGGACACGTTCCTCACAGATACGCAGTATTTT.

The rearrangement uses TRBV19 and TRBJ1-5; a possible D gene is TRBD1 (5 bases). CDR3 length: 14 amino acids. Germline CDR1 is LNHDA and CDR2 is SQIVND (reference sequence). Trimming cost V 1 base and J 6 bases, with 10 bases left between them. CDR3 sequence: CASSIVRGTQPQHF. The DNA for the CDR3 is TGTGCCAGTAGTATAGTAAGGGGTACTCAGCCCCAGCATTTT.